This T cell receptor (beta chain) comes out of a study of control samples from healthy donors and cancer patients. Germline-derived CDR1 and CDR2 are KGHSH and LQKENI. The CDR3 is 14 residues long. V was clipped by 3 bases and J by 3 bases, with 12 bases between them. This clone has only one observation. TCRdb's copy holds only in-frame clones and misses some; the assay was immunoSEQ multiplex PCR. The repertoire holds about 29,000 clones, about 85% seen once, with 3.5% to 5% in the top ten. The specimen sequenced was formalin-fixed, paraffin-embedded tissue. The gene calls are TRBV18 and TRBJ2-7, with D possibly called TRBD1 or TRBD2 (5 bases each). This receptor was taken from a female donor with melanoma. CDR3 amino acids: CASSPGRAGYEQYF. CDR3 DNA: TGTGCCAGCTCACCGGGGCGGGCCGGCTACGAGCAGTACTTC.